A selection of T cell receptor beta chains follows, all from one sample in a study of blood T cell repertoires in COVID-19. Produced via immunoSEQ multiplex PCR; TCRdb's table is partial and in-frame only. Here the sample spans about 220,000 clones, more than 85% being singletons. The material sequenced was peripheral blood. Source of these receptors: a middle-aged man with acute or convalescent COVID-19. Both conserved end residues are part of each CDR3. The order of the fields is D gene, V gene, J gene, clone size, CDR3 DNA, CDR3 protein. The D gene is left open where the match is weak. The size field is filled for only some rows; it gives once, few, many or a size class.

>TRBD1|TRBV3-1/TRBV3-2|TRBJ2-4|.
TGTGCCAGCAGCCAGGTCAGGACAGGGGCCATTCAGTACTTC
CASSQVRTGAIQYF
>.|TRBV5-4|TRBJ2-3|.
TGTGCCAGCAGCTCCAGGGTGTCTAGCACAGATACGCAGTATTTT
CASSSRVSSTDTQYF
>.|TRBV4-2|TRBJ1-2|.
TGTGCCAGCAGCCCTGTGGGACTGACTAACTATGGCTACACCTTC
CASSPVGLTNYGYTF
>TRBD1|TRBV18|TRBJ2-3|.
TGTGCCAGCTCACCACCGGGACAGACAGATACGCAGTATTTT
CASSPPGQTDTQYF
>.|TRBV29-1|TRBJ1-1|.
TGCAGCGTTTCTCATACGGTACCGGAAGCTTTCTTT
CSVSHTVPEAFF
>.|TRBV5-1|TRBJ1-5|.
TGCGCCAGCAGCTTGGGACAGGCCAATCAGCCCCAGCATTTT
CASSLGQANQPQHF
>TRBD1|TRBV25-1|TRBJ1-6|.
TGTGCCAGCAGTGAAGGGACAGGGCTGAGTACCTATAATTCACCCCTCCACTTT
CASSEGTGLSTYNSPLHF
>.|TRBV30|TRBJ1-3|.
TGTGCCTGTAATAGTTCCCCTGGAAACACCATATATTTT
CACNSSPGNTIYF
>TRBD2|TRBV5-6|TRBJ2-7|once
TGTGCCAGCAGCTTGACTAGCGGGCACTACGAGCAGTACTTC
CASSLTSGHYEQYF
>.|TRBV29-1|TRBJ2-5|.
TGCAGCGGTGAGGCGGGACAGGAGACCCAGTACTTC
CSGEAGQETQYF
>TRBD1|TRBV6-2/TRBV6-3|TRBJ2-2|.
TGTGCCAGCACCCCTAGTGGGGACAGGGGAGGCACGAACACCGGGGAGCTGTTTTTT
CASTPSGDRGGTNTGELFF
>.|TRBV7-9|TRBJ1-4|.
TGTGCCAGCAGCTTTCAAGGGGAAGGGGAACTGTTTTTT
CASSFQGEGELFF
>TRBD1|TRBV6-5|TRBJ1-2|.
TGTGCCAGCACCCTTACCCCAGGGGGCCTCTATGGCTACACCTTC
CASTLTPGGLYGYTF
>TRBD1|TRBV10-2|TRBJ1-4|.
TGCGCCAGCAGTGAGCAGGGGGCGTGGGAAAAACTGTTTTTT
CASSEQGAWEKLFF
>TRBD2|TRBV3-1/TRBV3-2|TRBJ2-7|.
TGTGCCAGCAGCCAAGATGGCCTCGCGGGGGGGCCCTACGAGCAGTACTTC
CASSQDGLAGGPYEQYF
>TRBD1|TRBV19|TRBJ2-3|once
TGTGCCAGTAAGTTGGGACAGGACACAGATACGCAGTATTTT
CASKLGQDTDTQYF
>.|TRBV27|TRBJ2-1|.
TGTGCCAGCAGTTCTATCTCTAGCTCCTACAATGAGCAGTTCTTC
CASSSISSSYNEQFF
>TRBD2|TRBV3-1/TRBV3-2|TRBJ2-1|.
TGTGCCAGCAGCCAGTATGGGACTAGCGGGGGGGCCGGTGATGAGCAGTTCTTC
CASSQYGTSGGAGDEQFF